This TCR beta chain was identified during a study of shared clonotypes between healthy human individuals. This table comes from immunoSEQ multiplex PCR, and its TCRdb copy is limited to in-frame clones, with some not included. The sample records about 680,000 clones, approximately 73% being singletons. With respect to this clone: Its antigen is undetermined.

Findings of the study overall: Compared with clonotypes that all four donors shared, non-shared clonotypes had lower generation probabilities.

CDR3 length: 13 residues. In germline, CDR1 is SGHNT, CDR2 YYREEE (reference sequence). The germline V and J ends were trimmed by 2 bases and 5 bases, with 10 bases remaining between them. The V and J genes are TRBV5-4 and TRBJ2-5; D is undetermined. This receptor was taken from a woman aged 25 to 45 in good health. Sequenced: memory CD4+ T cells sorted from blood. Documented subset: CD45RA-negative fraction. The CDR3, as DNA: TGTGCCAGCAGCTTTTCTGGGGTGGAGACCCAGTACTTC. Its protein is CASSFSGVETQYF.